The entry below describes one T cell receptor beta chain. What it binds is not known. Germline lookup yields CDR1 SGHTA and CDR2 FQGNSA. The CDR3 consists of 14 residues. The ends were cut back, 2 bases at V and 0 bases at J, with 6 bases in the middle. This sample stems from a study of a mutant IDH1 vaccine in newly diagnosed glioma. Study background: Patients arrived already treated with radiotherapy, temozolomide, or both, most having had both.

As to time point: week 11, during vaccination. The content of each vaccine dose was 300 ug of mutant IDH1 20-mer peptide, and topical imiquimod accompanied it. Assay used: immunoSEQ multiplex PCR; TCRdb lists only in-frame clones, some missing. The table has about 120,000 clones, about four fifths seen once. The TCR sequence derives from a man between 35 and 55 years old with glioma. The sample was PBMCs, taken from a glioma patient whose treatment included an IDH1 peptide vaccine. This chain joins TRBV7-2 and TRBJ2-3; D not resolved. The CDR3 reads CASSLMHSTDTQYF. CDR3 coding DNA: TGTGCCAGCAGCTTAATGCACAGCACAGATACGCAGTATTTT.